The clone carrying this T cell receptor beta chain was seen more than once but under ten times. This table comes from immunoSEQ multiplex PCR, and its TCRdb copy is limited to in-frame clones, with some not included. This table holds around 310,000 clones, roughly 86% found once. The data are from a study of blood T cell repertoires in COVID-19. Study background: Some COVID-19 samples were acute and others convalescent; all came from the United States, Italy and Spain.

Ages ranged from about 18 to 90 years, with residence in some 25 US areas. The study assigned cohorts using participant-reported clinical history. Two consecutive negative NP/OP PCR tests, clearance, or resolved symptoms defined Cohort 3 recovery. The germline CDR1 and CDR2 sequences are SQVTM and ANQGSEA. With 2 bases removed from V and 7 bases from J, the gap between germline ends came to 20 bases. The CDR3 loop spans 15 amino acids. The sequenced sample consisted of PBMCs or T cells enriched from blood (not recorded which). V and J are TRBV29-1 and TRBJ1-2; weak D call: TRBD1 (5 bases). The clonotype was recovered from a woman aged 25 to 39 who had recovered from COVID-19. Here the CDR3 DNA reads TGCAGCGTTGAACGGCAGGGAGGGGTGTCGGGTGGCTACACCTTC. Its protein is CSVERQGGVSGGYTF.